The following is a T cell receptor beta chain sequence with its context. The sample originates from a study of blood T cell repertoires in COVID-19. Looking at the study overall: Sources were T cells, B-cell-depleted T cells, or PBMCs; the material itself was cDNA or gDNA.

Seattle's enrolled individuals joined amid active infection and were then monitored longitudinally. Trimming left V 2 bases short and J 0 bases short, with 14 bases between. Germline-derived CDR1 and CDR2 are PRHDT and FYEKMQ (reference sequence). The CDR3 has 18 residues. Original processing methods: Amplification of reference gene primers provided the estimated nucleated cell counts. Repertoires were generated with immunoSEQ multiplex PCR, while TCRdb's copy carries only in-frame clones and drops some. The V and J calls and the clone size are those of that table, but D and trimming were determined from the DNA. The sample includes around 260,000 clones, over 75% of them seen just once.

The gene calls are TRBV13 and TRBJ2-6; D gene uncertain. The sequence was collected from a human donor with COVID-19, enrolled during active disease. The donor label of this sample is uncertain. The sample comprised peripheral blood. CDR3 region: CASSLTSTLNSGANVLTF. CDR3 in DNA: TGTGCCAGCAGCTTAACGTCCACCCTAAACTCTGGGGCCAACGTCCTGACTTTC.